Listed below are T cell receptor beta chains from one sample, sequenced in a study of T-cell memory formation after mild COVID-19. TCRdb used MiXCR to reprocess the 5' RACE reads, holding one entry per CDR3 protein. This sample carries under 300,000 distinct CDR3 sequences, less than 20% of them seen once, and the ten largest clones take approximately 3.5%. The sequencing sample was made of PBMCs or a T cell subset sorted from them (not recorded which). The receptors here all came from a man aged 18 to 29 who had mild COVID-19 (a few samples of this study predate the infection). Cell type and time point are not known. CDR3s include the opening cysteine and the closing phenylalanine or tryptophan. The D gene is left open where the match is weak. Where a row states a size, it is once, few, many or the class of an expanded clone; other rows omit it.

d_call	j_call	v_call	clone_size	cdr3_nt	cdr3_aa
.	TRBJ1-6	TRBV7-8	.	TGTGCCAGCAGCTTAGGGGGCAGGGTAAAAAATTCACCCCTCCACTTT	CASSLGGRVKNSPLHF
.	TRBJ1-5	TRBV4-1	.	TGCGCCAGCAGCCAGAGGCCCGACAGCTATCAGCCCCAGCATTTT	CASSQRPDSYQPQHF
TRBD2	TRBJ2-3	TRBV5-4	.	TGTGCCAGCAGCTTGGGGGCTAGCGGGGGGACAGATACGCAGTATTTT	CASSLGASGGTDTQYF
.	TRBJ1-1	TRBV11-2	.	TGTGCCAGCAGCTTAACAAGGCAGGACACTGAAGCTTTCTTT	CASSLTRQDTEAFF
.	TRBJ2-7	TRBV7-2	many	TGTGCCAGCAGCTCGAGGGGTCAGGGCGAGCAGTACTTC	CASSSRGQGEQYF
.	TRBJ2-1	TRBV5-1	many	TGCGCCAGCAGCGCCAGGTTAGGGGGGCCCTACAATGAGCAGTTCTTC	CASSARLGGPYNEQFF
.	TRBJ1-6	TRBV12-3/TRBV12-4	.	TGTGCCAGCAGCCCGACCCCACAGGGTTACTTCGGAGGTTCACCCCTCCACTTT	CASSPTPQGYFGGSPLHF
.	TRBJ2-5	TRBV7-2	.	TGTGCCAGCAGCTTAGCGAGGACTCGAAAGCGGTGGGAGACCCAGTACTTC	CASSLARTRKRWETQYF
TRBD1	TRBJ1-1	TRBV7-9	few	TGTGCCAGCAGCTACAGGGGCGCGGGCACTGAAGCTTTCTTT	CASSYRGAGTEAFF
.	TRBJ1-5	TRBV5-1	few	TGCGCCAGCAGCTTGGATCCGGGGGCCAATCAGCCCCAGCATTTT	CASSLDPGANQPQHF
.	TRBJ1-3	TRBV9	.	TGTGCCAGCAGCCCGACGACAGGTACCGCTGGAAACACCATATATTTT	CASSPTTGTAGNTIYF
.	TRBJ2-3	TRBV4-3	few	TGCGCCAGCAGCCAAGATAAGAGCTACCAAGATACGCAGTATTTT	CASSQDKSYQDTQYF
.	TRBJ2-1	TRBV15	few	TGTGCCACCAGCAGAGAGGGCAGTTACAATGAGCAGTTCTTC	CATSREGSYNEQFF
.	TRBJ2-2	TRBV30	.	TGTGCCTGGAGCCCCACGGTCCGGTCCGGGGAGCTGTTTTTT	CAWSPTVRSGELFF
.	TRBJ2-5	TRBV5-1	few	TGCGCCAGCAGCGTCCCAGGGTTGGAGACCCAGTACTTC	CASSVPGLETQYF